This TCR beta chain derives from a study of cytomegalovirus exposure and HLA in healthy donors. 13 Jbeta primers and 60 Vbeta primers were used for the PCR. Generated by immunoSEQ multiplex PCR, the TCRdb table keeps only in-frame clones and is missing some. The table lists under 200,000 clones, roughly four fifths of them singletons. Trimming shortened V by 1 base and J by 2 bases, and 4 bases separated the two germline ends. CDR1 MRHNA and CDR2 SNTAGT come from the germline V gene. This CDR3 comprises 13 residues. This clone was counted a few times. This TCR was recovered from a female donor in good health and CMV-seronegative. Specimen: PBMCs. V gene TRBV6-4 combines with J gene TRBJ2-3; D not resolved. CDR3 sequence reads: CASSDLLTDTQYF. The CDR3 region has the DNA TGTGCCAGCAGTGACTTACTCACAGATACGCAGTATTTT.